The text below deals with one T cell receptor beta chain. The data originate from a study of blood T cell repertoires in COVID-19. Profiled with immunoSEQ multiplex PCR; TCRdb holds only in-frame clones, not every one. The sample consists of 250,000 or so clones, around nine tenths of them appearing once. Per germline, CDR1 SNHLY and CDR2 FYNNEI. Trimming removed 3 bases from V and 2 bases from J; junction bases left unmatched: 2. The CDR3 is 15 residues long. Sequencing used PBMCs or T cells enriched from blood (not recorded which). This chain joins TRBV2 and TRBJ2-1; TRBD2 agrees at 9 bases. The receptor's source is a woman under 30 who had recovered from COVID-19. The CDR3 loop reads CASSDASGAYNEQFF. As DNA, the CDR3 is TGTGCCAGCAGTGACGCTAGCGGGGCCTACAATGAGCAGTTCTTC.